The rows below give T cell receptor beta chains drawn from one sample of a study of T and B cells in COVID-19 patients. TCRdb recomputed calls from the multiplex PCR reads with MiXCR, one row per CDR3 protein. The table shows 24,000 or so distinct CDR3 sequences, with less than 35% occurring only once. The sequenced sample was blood. Every receptor here comes from a human donor who had recovered from COVID-19. The CDR3 runs from the conserved cysteine through the conserved F or W. The D gene is left open where the match is weak. Expanded clones are given a class, and other clones once, few, many or no size at all.

D: .
size: .
J: TRBJ2-7
V: TRBV7-9
DNA: TGTGCCAGCAGCCGAGATCCGGCCTACGAGCAGTACTTC
CDR3: CASSRDPAYEQYF

D: .
size: .
J: TRBJ1-4
V: TRBV27
DNA: TGTGCCAGCATGGCAGGGAGGGGGACGGGCGAAAAACTGTTTTTT
CDR3: CASMAGRGTGEKLFF

D: .
size: once
J: TRBJ2-5
V: TRBV10-3
DNA: TGTGCCATCAGTGAGAACAGGGGGGGGGAGACCCAGTACTTC
CDR3: CAISENRGGETQYF

D: .
size: many
J: TRBJ2-1
V: TRBV19
DNA: TGTGCCAGTAGTATAGATAGAGGGAGTGAGCAGTTCTTC
CDR3: CASSIDRGSEQFF

D: .
size: .
J: TRBJ2-7
V: TRBV6-5
DNA: TGTGCCAGCAGTGAAGCCCTTGGACACGTCTACGAGCAGTACTTC
CDR3: CASSEALGHVYEQYF

D: TRBD1
size: .
J: TRBJ1-5
V: TRBV20-1
DNA: TGCAGTGCTAGTGACAGGGACCGATATAGCAATCAGCCCCAGCATTTT
CDR3: CSASDRDRYSNQPQHF

D: .
size: few
J: TRBJ2-1
V: TRBV27
DNA: TGTGCCAGCAGTTTGACGGTGACCGCCGGGGGCAATGAGCAGTTCTTC
CDR3: CASSLTVTAGGNEQFF

D: .
size: .
J: TRBJ2-7
V: TRBV30
DNA: TGTGCCTGGAGTGTACAGGGCCCCCCTCCCTACGAGCAGTACTTC
CDR3: CAWSVQGPPPYEQYF

D: TRBD1
size: .
J: TRBJ2-7
V: TRBV5-6
DNA: TGTGCCAGCAGCTTGGGGACAGGGGCTACCATCTACGAGCAGTACTTC
CDR3: CASSLGTGATIYEQYF

D: TRBD1
size: .
J: TRBJ1-1
V: TRBV27
DNA: TGTGCCAGCAGCCCCCGTCCGGGACAGGGGCTTGAAGCTTTCTTT
CDR3: CASSPRPGQGLEAFF

D: .
size: .
J: TRBJ2-2
V: TRBV7-6
DNA: TGTGCCAGCAGCGGGGACGCAAACACCGGGGAGCTGTTTTTT
CDR3: CASSGDANTGELFF

D: TRBD2
size: .
J: TRBJ2-5
V: TRBV6-1
DNA: TGTGCCAGCAGACTGGGACTAGCGGGAGTCGGGGAGACCCAGTACTTC
CDR3: CASRLGLAGVGETQYF

D: TRBD1
size: few
J: TRBJ2-7
V: TRBV6-5
DNA: TGTGCCAGCAGTTCTCGACAGGGGGCCGCTTACGAGCAGTACTTC
CDR3: CASSSRQGAAYEQYF

D: TRBD1
size: .
J: TRBJ1-2
V: TRBV18
DNA: TGTGCCAGCTCACCACCCGGGACAGGATCGAATGGCTACACCTTC
CDR3: CASSPPGTGSNGYTF

D: TRBD1
size: .
J: TRBJ2-1
V: TRBV5-6
DNA: TGTGCCAGCAGCTCTGACAGGGAAGTTGAGCAGTTCTTC
CDR3: CASSSDREVEQFF

D: .
size: few
J: TRBJ1-2
V: TRBV7-6
DNA: TGTGCCAGCAGCCCCGACAGAAACTATGGCTACACCTTC
CDR3: CASSPDRNYGYTF

D: .
size: .
J: TRBJ1-2
V: TRBV5-4
DNA: TGTGCCAGCAGCTTGGCTGGGCAGGGCCGTGGCTACACCTTC
CDR3: CASSLAGQGRGYTF

D: .
size: .
J: TRBJ2-3
V: TRBV20-1
DNA: TGCAGTGCTAGTCCCGTAGAGGGGGCAGATACGCAGTATTTT
CDR3: CSASPVEGADTQYF

D: TRBD2
size: medium-sized
J: TRBJ2-1
V: TRBV19
DNA: TGTGCCAGTAATCAGCGGGGGATCACCGGTGAGCAGTTCTTC
CDR3: CASNQRGITGEQFF

D: .
size: .
J: TRBJ1-2
V: TRBV12-3/TRBV12-4
DNA: TGTGCCAGCAGTTTGTTTCAGCAGGGCTATGGCTACACCTTC
CDR3: CASSLFQQGYGYTF

D: TRBD1
size: .
J: TRBJ2-7
V: TRBV6-5
DNA: TGTGCCAGCAGTTACAGACAGGGGAGGAACGAGCAGTACTTC
CDR3: CASSYRQGRNEQYF

D: .
size: few
J: TRBJ2-7
V: TRBV7-2
DNA: TGTGCCAGCAGCTTAGGCAGCGGAGCGTTCTACGAGCAGTACTTC
CDR3: CASSLGSGAFYEQYF

D: TRBD1
size: .
J: TRBJ1-2
V: TRBV5-4
DNA: TGTGCCAGCAGCTTGGTGGGGACAGGGGCGCAGGGCTACACCTTC
CDR3: CASSLVGTGAQGYTF

D: TRBD2
size: .
J: TRBJ2-1
V: TRBV15
DNA: TGTGCCACCAGCAGTGCCGGGACTAGCGGGGTCCACAATGAGCAGTTCTTC
CDR3: CATSSAGTSGVHNEQFF

D: TRBD1
size: few
J: TRBJ1-2
V: TRBV15
DNA: TGTGCCACCAGCAGAGGGACAGGGGTTTATGGCTACACCTTC
CDR3: CATSRGTGVYGYTF

D: .
size: .
J: TRBJ2-3
V: TRBV5-1
DNA: TGCGCCAGCAATGTAGGGCAGTTCACAGATACGCAGTATTTT
CDR3: CASNVGQFTDTQYF

D: TRBD1
size: .
J: TRBJ1-2
V: TRBV6-2/TRBV6-3
DNA: TGTGCCAGCAGTTCCGGACAGGGCAACTATGGCTACACCTTC
CDR3: CASSSGQGNYGYTF

D: .
size: .
J: TRBJ2-3
V: TRBV5-1
DNA: TGCGCCAGCAGCTTAGAACCAGATCTAGGGACCGATACGCAGTATTTT
CDR3: CASSLEPDLGTDTQYF

D: .
size: .
J: TRBJ1-3
V: TRBV7-2
DNA: TGTGCCAGCACCTTCGTCGGAAACACCATATATTTT
CDR3: CASTFVGNTIYF